This T cell receptor beta chain was retrieved from a study of identical twins. Study outcomes and limitations: Weaker excess sharing between twins was seen in beta out-of-frame sequences.

With no exceptions, donors were healthy Caucasians. In TCRdb, the 5' RACE reads were re-called with MiXCR into one record per CDR3 protein. The repertoire has around 450,000 distinct CDR3 sequences, approximately 14% of them found once; the top ten carry about 0.52%. In this sample, this clonotype turned up many times. What it recognizes is unknown. V gave up 3 bases and J gave up 7 bases, with 16 bases separating them. CDR1 is DFQATT, CDR2 SNEGSKA, per germline (reference sequence). The CDR3 spans 14 residues. The data also belong to a second study, concerning yellow fever vaccine responses in identical twins. From that study: Reportedly, the response of twins' T cells to the vaccine seemed partly convergent, partly personalized.

The sequence was collected from a woman aged 18-35 years in good health. This chain links TRBV20-1 with TRBJ2-1; weak D call: TRBD1 (6 bases). The sample comprised CD4+ T cells sorted from blood. The CDR3 loop reads CSARSGTTKNEQFF. The CDR3 region has the DNA TGCAGTGCTAGGTCAGGGACAACGAAGAATGAGCAGTTCTTC.